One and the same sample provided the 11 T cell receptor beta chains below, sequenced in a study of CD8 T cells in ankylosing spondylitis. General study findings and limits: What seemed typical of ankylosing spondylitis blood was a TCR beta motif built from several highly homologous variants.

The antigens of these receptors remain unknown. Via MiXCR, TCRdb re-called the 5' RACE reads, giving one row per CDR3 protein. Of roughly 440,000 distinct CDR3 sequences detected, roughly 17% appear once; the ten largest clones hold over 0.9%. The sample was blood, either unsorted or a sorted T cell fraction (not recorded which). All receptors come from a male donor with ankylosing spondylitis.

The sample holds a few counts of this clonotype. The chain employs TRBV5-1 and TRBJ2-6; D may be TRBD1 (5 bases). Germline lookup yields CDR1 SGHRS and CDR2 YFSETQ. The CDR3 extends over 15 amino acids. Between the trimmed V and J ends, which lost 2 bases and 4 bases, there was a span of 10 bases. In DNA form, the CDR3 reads TGCGCCAGCAGCTTAGCAGGGCCCGGGGCCAACGTCCTGACTTTC. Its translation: CASSLAGPGANVLTF.

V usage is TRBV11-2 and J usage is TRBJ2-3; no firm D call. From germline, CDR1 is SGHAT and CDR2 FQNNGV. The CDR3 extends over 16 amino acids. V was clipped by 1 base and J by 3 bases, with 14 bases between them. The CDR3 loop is CASSLGQHRTTDTQYF. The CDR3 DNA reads TGTGCCAGCAGCTTAGGGCAGCATAGAACGACAGATACGCAGTATTTT. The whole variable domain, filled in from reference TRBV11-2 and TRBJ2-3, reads EAGVAQSPRYKIIEKRQSVAFWCNPISGHATLYWYQQILGQGPKLLIQFQNNGVVDDSQLPKDRFSAERLKGVDSTLKIQPAKLEDSAVYLCASSLGQHRTTDTQYFGPGTRLTVL.

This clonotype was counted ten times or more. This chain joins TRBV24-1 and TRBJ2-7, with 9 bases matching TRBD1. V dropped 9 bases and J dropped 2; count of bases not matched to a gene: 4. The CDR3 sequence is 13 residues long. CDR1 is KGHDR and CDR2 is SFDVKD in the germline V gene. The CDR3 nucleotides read TGTGCCACCCAAGGACAGGGGACCTACGAGCAGTACTTC. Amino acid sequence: CATQGQGTYEQYF.

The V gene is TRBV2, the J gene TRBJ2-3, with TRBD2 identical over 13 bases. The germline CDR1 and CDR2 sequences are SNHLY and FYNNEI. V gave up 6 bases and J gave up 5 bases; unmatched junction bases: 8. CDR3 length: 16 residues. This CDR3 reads CASRVTSGRAIDTQYF. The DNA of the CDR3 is TGTGCCAGCAGGGTCACTAGCGGGAGGGCCATAGATACGCAGTATTTT. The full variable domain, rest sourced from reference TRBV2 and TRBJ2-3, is EPEVTQTPSHQVTQMGQEVILRCVPISNHLYFYWYRQILGQKVEFLVSFYNNEISEKSEIFDDQFSVERPDGSNFTLKIRSTKLEDSAMYFCASRVTSGRAIDTQYFGPGTRLTVL.

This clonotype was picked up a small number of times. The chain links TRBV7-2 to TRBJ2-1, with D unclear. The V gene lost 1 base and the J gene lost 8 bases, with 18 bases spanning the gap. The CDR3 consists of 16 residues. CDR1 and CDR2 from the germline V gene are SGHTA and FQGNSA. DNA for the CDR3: TGTGCCAGCAGCTTAGGCCCCCAGGCGACCCGCCATGAGCAGTTCTTC. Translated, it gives CASSLGPQATRHEQFF.

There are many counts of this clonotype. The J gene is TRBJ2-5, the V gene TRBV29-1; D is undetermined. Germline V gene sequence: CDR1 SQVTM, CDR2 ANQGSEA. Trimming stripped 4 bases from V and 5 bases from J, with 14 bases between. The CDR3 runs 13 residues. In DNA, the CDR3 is TGCAGCGTTGGAGACCCACTCACGGAGACCCAGTACTTC. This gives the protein CSVGDPLTETQYF.

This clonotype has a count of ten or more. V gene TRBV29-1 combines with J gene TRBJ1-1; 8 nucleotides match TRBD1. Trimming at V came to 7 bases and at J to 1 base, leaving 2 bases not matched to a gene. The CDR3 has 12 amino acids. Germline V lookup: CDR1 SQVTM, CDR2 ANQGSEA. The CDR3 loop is CSAGTGNTEAFF. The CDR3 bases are TGCAGCGCCGGGACAGGGAACACTGAAGCTTTCTTT.

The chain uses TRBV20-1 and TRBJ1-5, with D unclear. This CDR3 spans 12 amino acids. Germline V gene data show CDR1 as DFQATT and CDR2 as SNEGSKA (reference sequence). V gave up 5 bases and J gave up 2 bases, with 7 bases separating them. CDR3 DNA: TGCAGTGCTGAGGGAGGCAATCAGCCCCAGCATTTT. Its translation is CSAEGGNQPQHF.

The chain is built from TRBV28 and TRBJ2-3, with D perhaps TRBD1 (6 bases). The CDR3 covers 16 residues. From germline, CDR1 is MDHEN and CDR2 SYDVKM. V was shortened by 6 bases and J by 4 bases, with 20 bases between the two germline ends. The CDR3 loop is CASSLSGWGPADTQYF. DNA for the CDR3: TGTGCCAGCAGCCTAAGTGGATGGGGGCCCGCAGATACGCAGTATTTT. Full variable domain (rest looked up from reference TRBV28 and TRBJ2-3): DVKVTQSSRYLVKRTGEKVFLECVQDMDHENMFWYRQDPGLGLRLIYFSYDVKMKEKGDIPEGYSVSREKKERFSLILESASTNQTSMYLCASSLSGWGPADTQYFGPGTRLTVL.

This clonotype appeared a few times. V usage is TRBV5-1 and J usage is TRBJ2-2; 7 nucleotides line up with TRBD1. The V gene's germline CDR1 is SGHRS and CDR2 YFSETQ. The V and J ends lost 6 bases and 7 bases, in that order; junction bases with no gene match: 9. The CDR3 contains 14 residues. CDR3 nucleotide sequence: TGCGCCAGCATGTTCGACAGGGTAGGCGGGGAGCTGTTTTTT. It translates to CASMFDRVGGELFF.

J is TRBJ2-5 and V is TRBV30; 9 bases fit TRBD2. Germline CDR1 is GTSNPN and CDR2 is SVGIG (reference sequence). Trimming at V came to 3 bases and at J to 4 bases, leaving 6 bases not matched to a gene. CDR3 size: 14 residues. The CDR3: CAWRAGGGRETQYF. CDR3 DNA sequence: TGTGCCTGGAGAGCGGGGGGAGGGAGAGAGACCCAGTACTTC.